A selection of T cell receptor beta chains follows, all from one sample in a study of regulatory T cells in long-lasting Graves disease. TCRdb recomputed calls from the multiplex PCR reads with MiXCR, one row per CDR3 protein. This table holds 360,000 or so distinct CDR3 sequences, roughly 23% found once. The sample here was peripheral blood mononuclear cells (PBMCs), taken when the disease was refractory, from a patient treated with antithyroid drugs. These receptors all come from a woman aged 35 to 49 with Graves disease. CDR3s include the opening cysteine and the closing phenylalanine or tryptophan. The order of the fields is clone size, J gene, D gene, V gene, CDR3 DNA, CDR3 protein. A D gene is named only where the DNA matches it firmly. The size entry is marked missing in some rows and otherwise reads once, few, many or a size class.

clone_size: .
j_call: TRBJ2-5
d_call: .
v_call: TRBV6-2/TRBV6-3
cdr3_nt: TGTGCCAGCAGACCGGGACACCTGACGGGGACCCAGTACTTC
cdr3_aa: CASRPGHLTGTQYF

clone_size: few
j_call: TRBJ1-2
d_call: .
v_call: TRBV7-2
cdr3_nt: TGTGCCAGCAGCTTAGAGGTCGGGGGGCTTAACTATGGCTACACCTTC
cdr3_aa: CASSLEVGGLNYGYTF

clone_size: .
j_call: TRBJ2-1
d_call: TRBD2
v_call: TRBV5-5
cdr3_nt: TGTGCCAGCAGCACCGGACTAGCGGGAGGATATGAGCAGTTCTTC
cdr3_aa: CASSTGLAGGYEQFF

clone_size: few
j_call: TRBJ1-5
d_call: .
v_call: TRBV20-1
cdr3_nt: TGCAGTGCTAGTACAGGGTATGGCAATCAGCCCCAGCATTTT
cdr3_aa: CSASTGYGNQPQHF

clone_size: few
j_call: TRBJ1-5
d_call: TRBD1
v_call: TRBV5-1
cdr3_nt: TGCGCCAGCAGCTTAACAGGGGGCATAGGCCAGCCCCAGCATTTT
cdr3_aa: CASSLTGGIGQPQHF

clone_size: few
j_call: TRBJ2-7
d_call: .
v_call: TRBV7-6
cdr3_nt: TGTGCCAGCAGCTTAGAGGGCGGAGTCTCCTACGAGCAGTACTTC
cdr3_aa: CASSLEGGVSYEQYF

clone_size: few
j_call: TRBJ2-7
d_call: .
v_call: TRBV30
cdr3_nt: TGTGCCTGGAGTGACTACCTAGCAGGAACCTACGAGCAGTACTTC
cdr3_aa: CAWSDYLAGTYEQYF

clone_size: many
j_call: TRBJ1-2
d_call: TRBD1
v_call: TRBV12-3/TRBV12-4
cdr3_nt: TGTGCCAGCAGTCCGAGGACCGGGACAGGGGGCAACTATGGCTACACCTTC
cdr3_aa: CASSPRTGTGGNYGYTF

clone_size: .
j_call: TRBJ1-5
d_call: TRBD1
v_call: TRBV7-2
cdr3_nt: TGTGCCAGCGGCCCGGACACAGGGGTGGATGGGCAGCCCCAGCATTTT
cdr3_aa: CASGPDTGVDGQPQHF

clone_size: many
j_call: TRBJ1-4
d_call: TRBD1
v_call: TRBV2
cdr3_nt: TGTGCCAGCAGTCTCGACAGGGACCATGAAAAACTGTTTTTT
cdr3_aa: CASSLDRDHEKLFF

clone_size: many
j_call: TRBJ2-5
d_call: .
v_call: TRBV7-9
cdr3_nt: TGTGCCAGCAGGCTCATAAAGCTTGCCTCCGAGACCCAGTACTTC
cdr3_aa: CASRLIKLASETQYF

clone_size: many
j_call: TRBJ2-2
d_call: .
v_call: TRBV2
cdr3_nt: TGTGCCAGCACCTGGACACAAACTAAATCCACCGGGGAGCTGTTTTTT
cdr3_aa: CASTWTQTKSTGELFF

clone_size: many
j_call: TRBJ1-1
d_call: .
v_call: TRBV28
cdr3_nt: TGTGCCAGCAGTTTGCCTTACGAGAGGTCTGAAGCTTTCTTT
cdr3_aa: CASSLPYERSEAFF

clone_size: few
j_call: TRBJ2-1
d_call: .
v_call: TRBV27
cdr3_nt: TGTGCCAGCAAAAGTAGAGGGGCCGCCTACAATGAGCAGTTCTTC
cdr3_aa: CASKSRGAAYNEQFF

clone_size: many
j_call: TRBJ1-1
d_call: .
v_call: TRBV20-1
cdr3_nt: TGCAGTGCTAGTAACCCCGGCCAATTCCACACTGAAGCTTTCTTT
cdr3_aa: CSASNPGQFHTEAFF

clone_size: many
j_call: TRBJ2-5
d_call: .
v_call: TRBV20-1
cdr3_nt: TGCAGTGCTAGTATAGGTACCCAGTACTTC
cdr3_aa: CSASIGTQYF

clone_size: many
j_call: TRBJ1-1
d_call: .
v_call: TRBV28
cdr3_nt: TGTGCCAGCAGTTTAGTACATTTGAACACTGAAGCTTTCTTT
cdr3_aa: CASSLVHLNTEAFF